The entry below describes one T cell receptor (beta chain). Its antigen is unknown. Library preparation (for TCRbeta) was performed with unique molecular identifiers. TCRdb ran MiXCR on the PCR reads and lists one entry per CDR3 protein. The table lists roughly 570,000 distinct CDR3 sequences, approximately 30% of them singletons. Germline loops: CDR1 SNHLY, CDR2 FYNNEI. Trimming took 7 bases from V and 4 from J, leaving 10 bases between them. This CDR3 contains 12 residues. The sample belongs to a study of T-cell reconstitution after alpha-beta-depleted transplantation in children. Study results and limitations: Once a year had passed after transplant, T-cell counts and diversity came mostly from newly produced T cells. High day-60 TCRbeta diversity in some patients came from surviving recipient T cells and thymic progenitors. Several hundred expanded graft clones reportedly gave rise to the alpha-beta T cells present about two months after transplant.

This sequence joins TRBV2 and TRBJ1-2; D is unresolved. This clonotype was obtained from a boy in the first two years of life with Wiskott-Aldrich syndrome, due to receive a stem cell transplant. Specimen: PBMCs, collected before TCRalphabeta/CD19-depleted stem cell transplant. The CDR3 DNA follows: TGTGCCAGCACTGGACGGCCCTATGGCTACACCTTC. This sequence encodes CASTGRPYGYTF.